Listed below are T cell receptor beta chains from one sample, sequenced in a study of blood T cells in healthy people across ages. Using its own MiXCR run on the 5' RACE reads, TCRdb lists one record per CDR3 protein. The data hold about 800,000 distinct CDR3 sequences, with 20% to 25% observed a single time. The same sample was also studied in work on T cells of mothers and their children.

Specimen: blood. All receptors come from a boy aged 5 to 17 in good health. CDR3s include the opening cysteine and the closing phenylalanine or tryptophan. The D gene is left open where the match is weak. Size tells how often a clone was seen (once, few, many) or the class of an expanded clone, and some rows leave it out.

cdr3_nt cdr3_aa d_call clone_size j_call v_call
TGTGCCAGCAAGTCTAGCGGGGGGCAAGAGACCCAGTACTTC CASKSSGGQETQYF TRBD2 many TRBJ2-5 TRBV2
TGTGCCAGCAGCGGGACTAGCGGGATACGGTACTTC CASSGTSGIRYF TRBD2 NA TRBJ2-7 TRBV11-3
TGTGCCAGCAGACCCAGCCGGGGAACGAACACCGGGGAGCTGTTTTTT CASRPSRGTNTGELFF NA NA TRBJ2-2 TRBV6-2/TRBV6-3
TGCAGCGTTGAAGTCATGAAGAGGGCGGGCCCCGAAGCTTTCTTT CSVEVMKRAGPEAFF NA NA TRBJ1-1 TRBV29-1
TGTGCCAGCAGCGTAGGCGCCAGCCATCGTAATGAAAAACTGTTTTTT CASSVGASHRNEKLFF NA NA TRBJ1-4 TRBV9
TGCGCCAGCAGCCAAGATAAGACGGGGATTGGGTCACCCCTCCACTTT CASSQDKTGIGSPLHF NA many TRBJ1-6 TRBV4-3
TGTGCCAGCAGTTTAAGACGAGGAGGCGGCTACACCTTC CASSLRRGGGYTF NA few TRBJ1-2 TRBV27
TGTGCCAGCAGCTTAACCGGGCGGGGGGCCTACGAGCAGTACTTC CASSLTGRGAYEQYF TRBD2 NA TRBJ2-7 TRBV7-3
TGTGCCAGCAGCTTAGTCGCGGCTAGCGGCGGGGAGCTGTTTTTT CASSLVAASGGELFF TRBD2 NA TRBJ2-2 TRBV7-9
TGTGCCAGCAGCTCTATTAGCAGGCCTCAGTTCTTC CASSSISRPQFF NA NA TRBJ2-1 TRBV11-2